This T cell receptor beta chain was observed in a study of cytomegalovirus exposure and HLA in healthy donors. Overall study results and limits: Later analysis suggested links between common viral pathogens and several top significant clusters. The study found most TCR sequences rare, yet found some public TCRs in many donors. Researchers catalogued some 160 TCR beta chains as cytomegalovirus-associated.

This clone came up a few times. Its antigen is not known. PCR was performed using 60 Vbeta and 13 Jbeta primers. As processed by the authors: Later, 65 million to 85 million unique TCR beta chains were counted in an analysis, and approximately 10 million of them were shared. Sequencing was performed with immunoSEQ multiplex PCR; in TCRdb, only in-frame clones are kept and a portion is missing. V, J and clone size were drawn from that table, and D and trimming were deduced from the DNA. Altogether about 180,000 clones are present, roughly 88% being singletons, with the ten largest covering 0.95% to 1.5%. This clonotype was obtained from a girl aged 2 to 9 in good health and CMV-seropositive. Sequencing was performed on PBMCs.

The chain's CDR3 is CASTFIDRSHEQYF. The CDR3 bases are TGCGCCAGCACATTCATCGACAGGTCCCACGAGCAGTACTTC. This chain joins TRBV5-1 and TRBJ2-7, with D possibly matching TRBD1 (6 bases). CDR1 is SGHRS, CDR2 YFSETQ, per germline. Between the trimmed V and J ends, which lost 6 bases and 5 bases, there was a span of 18 bases. There are 14 residues in the CDR3.